The subject of this entry is one TCR beta chain. Its antigen remains unknown. Out of 10 ml of fresh peripheral blood came the PBMCs. This sample was included in a study of T cells in Graves' hyperthyroidism and ophthalmopathy. Researchers took RNA transcripts and amplified the TCR beta CDR3 regions from them. The study used the HTBI primer set for a first-round RT-PCR of the TCR CDR3. TCRdb re-analysed the multiplex PCR reads in MiXCR, keeping a single row per CDR3 protein. The top ten hold approximately 4.2% of the sample, which has 640,000 or so distinct CDR3 sequences, 14% to 15% seen once. Germline assignment: CDR1 SGHAT and CDR2 FQNNGV. J gave up 5 bases and V 1 base, and 6 bases lay outside the gene matches. CDR3 length: 15 amino acids. General study points: From stable hyperthyroidism, ophthalmopathy was separated by a 13 V-J model.

Input material: blood. This chain uses TRBV11-2 with TRBJ2-5; 8 nucleotides match TRBD1. The TCR sequence derives from a woman between 40 and 55 years old with Graves' ophthalmopathy. The CDR3 DNA follows: TGTGCCAGCAGCTTAGGGGCAGGGGGCGTTGAGACCCAGTACTTC. Protein: CASSLGAGGVETQYF. Using reference TRBV11-2 and TRBJ2-5 for the parts outside the CDR3, the full variable domain is EAGVAQSPRYKIIEKRQSVAFWCNPISGHATLYWYQQILGQGPKLLIQFQNNGVVDDSQLPKDRFSAERLKGVDSTLKIQPAKLEDSAVYLCASSLGAGGVETQYFGPGTRLLVL.